This T cell receptor (beta chain) originates from a study of CD8 T cells in ankylosing spondylitis. MiXCR was run by TCRdb on the 5' RACE reads, yielding one entry per CDR3 protein. The sample records fewer than 550,000 distinct CDR3 sequences, under 5.5% being singletons. Germline values: CDR1 KGHDR, CDR2 SFDVKD. The V and J ends lost 10 bases and 2 bases respectively, with 14 bases between them. The CDR3 consists of 13 residues. About this clonotype itself: Its antigen is not identified.

Regarding the study as a whole: What seemed typical of ankylosing spondylitis blood was a TCR beta motif built from several highly homologous variants.

Material: blood, either unsorted or a sorted T cell fraction (not recorded which). The V call is TRBV24-1, the J call TRBJ2-7; possible D gene TRBD1, 6 bases. This TCR was sampled from a male donor with ankylosing spondylitis. The CDR3 loop reads CATATGQAYEQYF. Here the CDR3 DNA reads TGTGCCACAGCTACAGGGCAAGCCTACGAGCAGTACTTC.